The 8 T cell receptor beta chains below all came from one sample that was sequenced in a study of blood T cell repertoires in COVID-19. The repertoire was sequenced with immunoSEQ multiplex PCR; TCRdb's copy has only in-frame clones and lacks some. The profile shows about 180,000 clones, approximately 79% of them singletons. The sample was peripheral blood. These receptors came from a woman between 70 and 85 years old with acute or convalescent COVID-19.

DNA for the CDR3: TGTGCCAGCAGCTTAGAAGGGACAGGGGGCCCGGGGATTGGAGATACGCAGTATTTT. It codes for CASSLEGTGGPGIGDTQYF. The V and J genes are TRBV7-8 and TRBJ2-3; 12 bases line up with TRBD1. V lost 1 base, J lost 5 bases, and 13 bases stayed unmatched. The CDR3 totals 19 residues. From germline, CDR1 is SGHVS and CDR2 FQNEAQ.

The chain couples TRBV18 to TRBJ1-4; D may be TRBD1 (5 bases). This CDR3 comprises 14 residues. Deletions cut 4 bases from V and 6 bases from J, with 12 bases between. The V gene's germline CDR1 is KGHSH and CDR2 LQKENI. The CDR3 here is CASSLRVGDEKLFF. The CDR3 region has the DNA TGTGCCAGCTCACTCAGGGTCGGTGATGAAAAACTGTTTTTT. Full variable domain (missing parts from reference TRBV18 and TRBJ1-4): NAGVMQNPRHLVRRRGQEARLRCSPMKGHSHVYWYRQLPEEGLKFMVYLQKENIIDESGMPKERFSAEFPKEGPSILRIQQVVRGDSAAYFCASSLRVGDEKLFFGSGTQLSVL.

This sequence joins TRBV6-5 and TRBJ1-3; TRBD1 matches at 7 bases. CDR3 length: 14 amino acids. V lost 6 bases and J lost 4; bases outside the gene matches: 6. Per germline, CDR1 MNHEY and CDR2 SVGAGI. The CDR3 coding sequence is TGTGCCAGCAGGAGGACAGGTTCGGGAAACACCATATATTTT. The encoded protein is CASRRTGSGNTIYF.

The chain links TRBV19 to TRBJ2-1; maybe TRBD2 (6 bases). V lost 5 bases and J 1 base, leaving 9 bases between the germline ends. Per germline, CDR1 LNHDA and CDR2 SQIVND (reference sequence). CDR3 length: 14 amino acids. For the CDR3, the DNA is TGTGCCAGTAGTCTGGGGGGATCCTACAATGAGCAGTTCTTC. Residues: CASSLGGSYNEQFF.

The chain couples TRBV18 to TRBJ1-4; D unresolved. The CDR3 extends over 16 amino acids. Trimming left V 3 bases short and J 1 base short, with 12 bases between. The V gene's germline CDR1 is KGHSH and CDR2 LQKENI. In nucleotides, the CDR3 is TGTGCCAGCTCACCCCTCGGAGTCAGAACTAATGAAAAACTGTTTTTT. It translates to CASSPLGVRTNEKLFF.

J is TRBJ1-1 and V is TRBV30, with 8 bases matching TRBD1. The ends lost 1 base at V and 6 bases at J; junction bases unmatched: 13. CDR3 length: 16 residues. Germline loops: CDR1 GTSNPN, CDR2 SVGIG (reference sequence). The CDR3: CAWSDDRGGIRSEAFF. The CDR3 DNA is TGTGCCTGGAGTGACGACAGGGGCGGGATCCGGTCTGAAGCTTTCTTT.

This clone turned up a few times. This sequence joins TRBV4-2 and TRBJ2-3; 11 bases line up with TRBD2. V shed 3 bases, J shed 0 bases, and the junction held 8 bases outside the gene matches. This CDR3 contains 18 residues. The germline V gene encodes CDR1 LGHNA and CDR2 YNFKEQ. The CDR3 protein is CASSQGLAGGLSTDTQYF. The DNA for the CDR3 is TGTGCCAGCAGCCAGGGGTTAGCGGGAGGGCTTAGCACAGATACGCAGTATTTT.

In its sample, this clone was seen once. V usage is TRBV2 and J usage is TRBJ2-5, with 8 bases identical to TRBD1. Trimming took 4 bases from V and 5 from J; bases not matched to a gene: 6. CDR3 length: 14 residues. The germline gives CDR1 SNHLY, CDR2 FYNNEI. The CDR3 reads CASSAGGVRETQYF. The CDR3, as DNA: TGTGCCAGCAGTGCAGGGGGCGTTAGGGAGACCCAGTACTTC.